These 31 T cell receptor beta chains were all obtained from the same sample, sequenced in a study of blood T cell repertoires in COVID-19. Clones were read by immunoSEQ multiplex PCR, and TCRdb kept only the in-frame ones, dropping some. The sample records roughly 200,000 clones, approximately 90% being singletons. Material for sequencing was PBMCs or T cells enriched from blood (not recorded which). The source of these receptors is a woman aged 25 to 39 who had recovered from COVID-19.

The J gene is TRBJ1-5, the V gene TRBV19; D remains unclear. V was trimmed by 6 bases and J by 2 bases, leaving 14 bases between them. The CDR3 spans 15 residues. The germline V gene has CDR1 LNHDA and CDR2 SQIVND (reference sequence). CDR3 residues: CASRPPRRGNQPQHF. CDR3 DNA: TGTGCCAGTAGACCACCACGGCGGGGCAATCAGCCCCAGCATTTT.

The chain employs TRBV6-6 and TRBJ1-1, with D uncertain. CDR1 is MNHNY, CDR2 SVGAGI, per germline (reference sequence). CDR3 size: 15 residues. Between the trimmed V and J ends, which lost 5 bases and 1 base, there was a span of 14 bases. CDR3 bases: TGTGCCAGCAGTCCACCGCTTCAGTGGAACACTGAAGCTTTCTTT. It specifies CASSPPLQWNTEAFF.

V gene TRBV7-2 combines with J gene TRBJ1-4; perhaps TRBD1 as D (6 bases). Deletions cut 5 bases from V and 4 bases from J, with 11 bases between. Germline lookup yields CDR1 SGHTA and CDR2 FQGNSA. The CDR3 contains 14 residues. Here the CDR3 reads CASSPDSYNEKLFF. DNA for the CDR3: TGTGCCAGCAGCCCGGACAGCTATAATGAAAAACTGTTTTTT.

A single count supports this clone. The rearrangement joins TRBV19 to TRBJ1-2, with D unclear. The V gene lost 1 base and the J gene lost 4 bases, with 10 bases spanning the gap. Germline V CDR1 and CDR2: LNHDA, SQIVND (reference sequence). CDR3 length equals 14 residues. The CDR3 DNA reads TGTGCCAGTAGTATAGGAGGCATCGCCTATGGCTACACCTTC. Translating gives CASSIGGIAYGYTF. Filled out from reference TRBV19 and TRBJ1-2, the complete variable domain reads DGGITQSPKYLFRKEGQNVTLSCEQNLNHDAMYWYRQDPGQGLRLIYYSQIVNDFQKGDIAEGYSVSREKKESFPLTVTSAQKNPTAFYLCASSIGGIAYGYTFGSGTRLTVV.

This clone appeared a single time. The V call is TRBV18, the J call TRBJ1-2, with 10 bases identical to TRBD1. The CDR3 is 14 residues long. Trimming removed 3 bases from V and 5 bases from J; junction bases left unmatched: 3. Germline CDR1 is KGHSH and CDR2 is LQKENI. As DNA, the CDR3 is TGTGCCAGCTCACCCGGGACAGGGGAATATGGCTACACCTTC. Its translation is CASSPGTGEYGYTF.

This chain uses TRBV11-2 with TRBJ2-1, with D perhaps matching TRBD1 (6 bases). The V end was cut by 5 bases, the J end by 4 bases, with 12 bases between. The CDR3 runs 14 residues. Germline loops: CDR1 SGHAT, CDR2 FQNNGV. The CDR3 here is CASSRNREYNEQFF. CDR3 sequence (DNA): TGTGCCAGCAGCCGAAACAGGGAGTACAATGAGCAGTTCTTC. Full variable domain (outside the CDR3, taken from reference TRBV11-2 and TRBJ2-1): EAGVAQSPRYKIIEKRQSVAFWCNPISGHATLYWYQQILGQGPKLLIQFQNNGVVDDSQLPKDRFSAERLKGVDSTLKIQPAKLEDSAVYLCASSRNREYNEQFFGPGTRLTVL.

The V call is TRBV2, the J call TRBJ1-2, with a weak D call TRBD1 (6 bases). V gave up 5 bases and J gave up 5 bases, with 12 bases separating them. The CDR3 contains 13 residues. The germline CDR1 and CDR2 sequences are SNHLY and FYNNEI. In nucleotides, the CDR3 is TGTGCCAGCAGTTCAACAGGGTATTATGGCTACACCTTC. This codes for CASSSTGYYGYTF.

The V call is TRBV5-1, the J call TRBJ2-3; 8 bases align to TRBD2. The CDR3 covers 16 residues. Germline V CDR1 and CDR2: SGHRS, YFSETQ. V gave up 0 bases and J gave up 3 bases; unmatched junction bases: 6. The CDR3 sequence: CASSLAGGAETDTQYF. The CDR3 DNA sequence: TGCGCCAGCAGCTTGGCCGGGGGGGCCGAAACAGATACGCAGTATTTT.

The chain recombines TRBV19 with TRBJ1-5; D is possibly TRBD1 (6 bases). V lost 3 bases, J lost 3 bases, and 12 bases lay in between. Germline CDR1 LNHDA, CDR2 SQIVND (reference sequence). The CDR3 sequence is 15 residues long. CDR3 amino acids: CASSMRTALNQPQHF. For the CDR3, the DNA is TGTGCCAGTAGTATGCGGACAGCACTCAATCAGCCCCAGCATTTT. The full variable domain, with the rest looked up from reference TRBV19 and TRBJ1-5, is DGGITQSPKYLFRKEGQNVTLSCEQNLNHDAMYWYRQDPGQGLRLIYYSQIVNDFQKGDIAEGYSVSREKKESFPLTVTSAQKNPTAFYLCASSMRTALNQPQHFGDGTRLSIL.

The chain's CDR3 is CASSINGLYNEQFF. CDR3 DNA sequence: TGTGCCAGCAGTATAAACGGACTGTACAATGAGCAGTTCTTC. The rearrangement links TRBV3-1 (or the pseudogene TRBV3-2) to TRBJ2-1, with D maybe TRBD2 (5 bases). Trimming took off 6 bases at V and 4 bases at J, with 13 bases between the two ends. In germline, CDR1 is LGHDT, CDR2 YNNKEL (reference sequence). The CDR3 extends over 14 amino acids.

The gene calls are TRBV6-5 and TRBJ2-1, with TRBD2 matching 11 bases. The CDR3 has 16 amino acids. V shed 4 bases, J shed 3 bases, and the junction held 5 bases outside the gene matches. Germline V gives CDR1 MNHEY, CDR2 SVGAGI. Here the CDR3 DNA reads TGTGCCAGCAGTTTCTCGGGACTAGCGGTCTACAATGAGCAGTTCTTC. Its translation: CASSFSGLAVYNEQFF.

This chain joins TRBV21-1 and TRBJ1-6; the table's D call, TRBD1, has no DNA check behind it. TRBV21-1 is described as a pseudogene. There are 16 residues in the CDR3. Written as DNA, the CDR3 is TGTGCCAGCAGTGAATTGACCCAGGGGTATAATTCACCCCTCCACTTT. It yields the protein CASSELTQGYNSPLHF.

This chain joins TRBV5-1 and TRBJ2-3; TRBD2 is a possible D gene (6 bases). Trimming removed 0 bases at V and 3 bases at J, with 8 bases between. The CDR3 runs to 14 residues. Looked up from germline, CDR1 is SGHRS and CDR2 is YFSETQ. CDR3 residues: CASSLGDSTDTQYF. The CDR3 DNA reads as TGCGCCAGCAGCTTGGGGGACTCGACAGATACGCAGTATTTT.

The chain joins TRBV5-1 to TRBJ2-1, with D possibly being TRBD2 (6 bases). Between the trimmed V and J ends, which lost 0 bases and 8 bases, there was a span of 15 bases. The CDR3 is 15 residues long. Germline loops: CDR1 SGHRS, CDR2 YFSETQ. The DNA for the CDR3 is TGCGCCAGCAGCTTGGATCGGGGGAGCCTCGATGAGCAGTTCTTC. Translation: CASSLDRGSLDEQFF. Full variable domain (missing parts from reference TRBV5-1 and TRBJ2-1): KAGVTQTPRYLIKTRGQQVTLSCSPISGHRSVSWYQQTPGQGLQFLFEYFSETQRNKGNFPGRFSGRQFSNSRSEMNVSTLELGDSALYLCASSLDRGSLDEQFFGPGTRLTVL.

CDR3 in amino acids: CASRRTGGKGYTF. CDR3 sequence (DNA): TGTGCCAGCAGACGGACAGGGGGCAAGGGCTACACCTTC. The chain has TRBV6-5 and TRBJ1-2; 11 positions agree with TRBD1. The ends lost 6 bases at V and 8 bases at J; junction bases unmatched: 5. CDR1 and CDR2 from the germline V gene are MNHEY and SVGAGI. CDR3 length: 13 residues.

The chain uses TRBV10-2 and TRBJ2-1; 12 positions match TRBD2. Germline CDR1 is WSHSY and CDR2 is SAAADI. The CDR3 has 14 residues. V lost 9 bases, J lost 5 bases, and 5 bases stayed unmatched. This CDR3 reads CASHLAGGNNEQFF. The CDR3 region has the DNA TGCGCCAGTCATCTAGCGGGGGGGAACAATGAGCAGTTCTTC.

The chain is built from TRBV7-2 and TRBJ2-5, with TRBD2 matching 9 bases. The length of the CDR3 is 16 residues. V shed 2 bases and J 1 base; nucleotides not matched to a gene: 5. Per the germline V gene, CDR1 is SGHTA and CDR2 is FQGNSA. The CDR3 DNA follows: TGTGCCAGCAGCTTAAACCTAGCGGGGCTCCAAGAGACCCAGTACTTC. The encoded protein is CASSLNLAGLQETQYF. The variable domain in full, with the rest retrieved from reference TRBV7-2 and TRBJ2-5, is GAGVSQSPSNKVTEKGKDVELRCDPISGHTALYWYRQSLGQGLEFLIYFQGNSAPDKSGLPSDRFSAERTGGSVSTLTIQRTQQEDSAVYLCASSLNLAGLQETQYFGPGTRLLVL.

The chain couples TRBV6-2 or TRBV6-3 to TRBJ1-5; D call uncertain. The CDR3 has 14 residues. Germline loops: CDR1 MNHEY, CDR2 SVGEGT. V lost 5 bases to trimming and J lost 4 bases, with 12 bases between them. The CDR3 sequence is CASSKDPINQPQHF. CDR3 nucleotides: TGTGCCAGCAGTAAAGATCCTATAAATCAGCCCCAGCATTTT.

This rearrangement joins TRBV12-3 or TRBV12-4 to TRBJ1-5; a possible D gene is TRBD1 (6 bases). The V and J ends lost 6 bases and 7 bases respectively, with 10 bases between them. The CDR3 totals 12 residues. The DNA of the CDR3 is TGTGCCAGCAGCTCAGGGGTCCAGCCCCAGCATTTT. Encoded protein: CASSSGVQPQHF.

This clone was picked up one time. This chain connects TRBV7-2 to TRBJ1-4, with 7 bases matching TRBD1. This CDR3 spans 15 amino acids. V lost 2 bases to trimming and J lost 4 bases; unmatched junction nucleotides: 4. Germline assignment: CDR1 SGHTA and CDR2 FQGNSA. This chain's CDR3 is CASSLLTGLNEKLFF. The CDR3, as DNA: TGTGCCAGCAGCTTATTGACAGGGCTTAATGAAAAACTGTTTTTT. Looking up the rest from reference TRBV7-2 and TRBJ1-4 gives the full variable domain: GAGVSQSPSNKVTEKGKDVELRCDPISGHTALYWYRQSLGQGLEFLIYFQGNSAPDKSGLPSDRFSAERTGGSVSTLTIQRTQQEDSAVYLCASSLLTGLNEKLFFGSGTQLSVL.

The rearrangement links TRBV5-4 to TRBJ1-1; TRBD1 matches at 8 bases. Germline CDR1 reads SGHNT; CDR2 reads YYREEE (reference sequence). V gave up 4 bases and J gave up 5 bases; unmatched junction bases: 7. This CDR3 has 14 residues. The chain's CDR3 is CASSLDRGRTEAFF. The CDR3 DNA reads as TGTGCCAGCAGCCTAGACAGGGGCCGGACTGAAGCTTTCTTT.

The V call is TRBV27, the J call TRBJ2-1; 8 bases align to TRBD1. In germline, CDR1 is MNHEY, CDR2 SMNVEV (reference sequence). J lost 0 bases, V lost 5 bases, and 9 bases had no gene match. There are 17 residues in the CDR3. CDR3 coding DNA: TGTGCCAGCAGTACCATCCAAGGACAGGGCTCCTACAATGAGCAGTTCTTC. As protein: CASSTIQGQGSYNEQFF.

Points on this clone: The sample has other DNA sequences that encode this CDR3 too. The rearrangement links TRBV19 to TRBJ1-3; a weak D match, TRBD1 (5 bases). The CDR3 is 14 amino acids. V was clipped by 5 bases and J by 1 base, with 9 bases between them. CDR1 and CDR2 from the germline V gene are LNHDA and SQIVND (reference sequence). CDR3 nucleotide sequence: TGTGCCAGTAGTCCCGGGGGGTCTGGAAACACCATATATTTT. Translated, it gives CASSPGGSGNTIYF.

This rearrangement joins TRBV10-3 to TRBJ1-1; 7 bases match TRBD1. The V segment lost 6 bases and the J segment 1 base; nucleotides outside the gene matches: 2. The CDR3 loop spans 13 amino acids. Germline CDR1 ENHRY, CDR2 SYGVKD. The CDR3 DNA is TGTGCCATCAGACAGGGGCCGAACACTGAAGCTTTCTTT. It translates to CAIRQGPNTEAFF.

The count of this clone is one. V and J are TRBV4-3 and TRBJ1-2; 10 bases are shared with TRBD1. The CDR3 extends over 18 amino acids. Per the germline V gene, CDR1 is LGHNA and CDR2 is YSLEER. With 0 bases clipped from V and 8 bases from J, the junction kept 15 bases outside the gene matches. The CDR3 region has the DNA TGCGCCAGCAGCCAAGATGGCCCCTCCTCGGGACAGGGGCGCGGCTACACCTTC. Translating gives CASSQDGPSSGQGRGYTF.

This chain connects TRBV27 to TRBJ2-7, with D perhaps TRBD2 (6 bases). The germline V gene encodes CDR1 MNHEY and CDR2 SMNVEV (reference sequence). The CDR3 is 14 residues long. Trimming cost V 5 bases and J 0 bases, with 11 bases left between them. In nucleotides, the CDR3 is TGTGCCAGCAGTGGAGGGCGAAACTCCTACGAGCAGTACTTC. Protein sequence: CASSGGRNSYEQYF.

V gene TRBV19 combines with J gene TRBJ1-6; D ambiguous. The CDR3 loop spans 16 amino acids. Germline V gene data show CDR1 as LNHDA and CDR2 as SQIVND (reference sequence). V shed 3 bases and J shed 0 bases, with 9 bases lying between them. Here the CDR3 DNA reads TGTGCCAGTAGTATGTCCGGGAGCTCCTATAATTCACCCCTCCACTTT. This gives the protein CASSMSGSSYNSPLHF. The entire variable domain, with the rest obtained from reference TRBV19 and TRBJ1-6, is as follows: DGGITQSPKYLFRKEGQNVTLSCEQNLNHDAMYWYRQDPGQGLRLIYYSQIVNDFQKGDIAEGYSVSREKKESFPLTVTSAQKNPTAFYLCASSMSGSSYNSPLHFGNGTRLTVT.

The chain recombines TRBV11-3 with TRBJ2-2; D uncertain. Per germline, CDR1 SGHNT and CDR2 YENEEA. The V gene lost 1 base and the J gene lost 3 bases, with 9 bases spanning the gap. The CDR3 consists of 15 residues. CDR3 amino acids: CASSLGDIDTGELFF. DNA of the CDR3: TGTGCCAGCAGCTTAGGTGACATCGACACCGGGGAGCTGTTTTTT.

The chain has TRBV4-1 and TRBJ1-2; D remains ambiguous. The length of the CDR3 is 13 residues. Germline assignment: CDR1 MGHRA and CDR2 YSYEKL. V shed 4 bases and J shed 6 bases, with 12 bases lying between them. The CDR3 sequence is CASSPTRRDGYTF. CDR3 sequence (DNA): TGCGCCAGCAGCCCCACGAGGCGGGATGGCTACACCTTC.

This chain joins TRBV19 and TRBJ2-7; 10 nucleotides agree with TRBD2. V lost 5 bases, J lost 3 bases, and 7 bases stayed unmatched. CDR3 length: 15 amino acids. The V gene's germline CDR1 is LNHDA and CDR2 SQIVND (reference sequence). The CDR3 reads CASSPRLAGNYEQYF. The CDR3 bases are TGTGCCAGTAGTCCCCGACTAGCGGGCAACTACGAGCAGTACTTC.

The V and J genes are TRBV29-1 and TRBJ1-1; a possible D gene is TRBD1 (5 bases). CDR1 is SQVTM, CDR2 ANQGSEA, per germline. The CDR3 is made up of 14 amino acids. The V end was cut by 7 bases, the J end by 1 base, with 16 bases between. In DNA, the CDR3 is TGCAGCGCTGGCTACGTTACAGGGAACACTGAAGCTTTCTTT. This gives the protein CSAGYVTGNTEAFF. Together with reference TRBV29-1 and TRBJ1-1, the CDR3 gives the full variable domain: SAVISQKPSRDICQRGTSLTIQCQVDSQVTMMFWYRQQPGQSLTLIATANQGSEATYESGFVIDKFPISRPNLTFSTLTVSNMSPEDSSIYLCSAGYVTGNTEAFFGQGTRLTVV.